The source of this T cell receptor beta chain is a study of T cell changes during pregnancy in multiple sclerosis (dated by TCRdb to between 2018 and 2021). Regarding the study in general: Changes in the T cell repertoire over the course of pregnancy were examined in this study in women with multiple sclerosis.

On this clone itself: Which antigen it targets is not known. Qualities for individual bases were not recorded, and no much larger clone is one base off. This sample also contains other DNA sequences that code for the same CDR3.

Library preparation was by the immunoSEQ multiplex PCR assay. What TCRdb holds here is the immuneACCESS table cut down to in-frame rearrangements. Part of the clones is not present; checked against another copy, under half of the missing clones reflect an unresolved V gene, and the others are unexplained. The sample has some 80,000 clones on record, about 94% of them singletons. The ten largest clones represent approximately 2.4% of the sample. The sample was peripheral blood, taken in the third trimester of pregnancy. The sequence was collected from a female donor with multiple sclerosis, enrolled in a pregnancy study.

The CDR3 reads CASSPDRSSYEQYF. The nucleotide sequence reads as follows: TGTGCCAGCTCACCGGACAGGAGCTCCTACGAGCAGTACTTC. The V and J genes are TRBV18 and TRBJ2-7; TRBD1 matches 7 bases in the middle. Compared with germline, V lacks 3 bases and J lacks 0 bases; bases without a gene match: 2. According to the germline V gene, CDR1 reads KGHSH and CDR2 reads LQKENI. The CDR3 contains 14 residues, cysteine and phenylalanine counted. The sequence is cut down to CDR3 DNA, 42 bases in frame from base 1.